These 5 T cell receptor beta chains share one sample of origin, sequenced in a study of T cell repertoires in cytomegalovirus infection. Antigen specificity for these receptors is unknown. One entry per CDR3 protein, called by TCRdb with MiXCR from the reads. The profile shows about a million distinct CDR3 sequences, roughly 31% of them singletons. The sample was cultured CD8+ T cells from PBMCs, taken from culture after CMV antigen stimulation. Receptors were obtained from a human donor in good health (CMV status not recorded). Some clones in this sample may be carry-over from other donors' samples.

This clonotype has a handful of counts. J is TRBJ2-5 and V is TRBV7-8, with TRBD2 matching 9 bases. Germline CDR1 SGHVS, CDR2 FQNEAQ. V trimming: 5 bases; J trimming: 4 bases; junction bases outside the gene matches: 11. The CDR3 has 16 amino acids. The DNA for the CDR3 is TGTGCCAGCAGCCCTACCGCGGGACTAGCTCCAGAGACCCAGTACTTC. Translated: CASSPTAGLAPETQYF.

The V call is TRBV7-6, the J call TRBJ1-6; 7 bases map to TRBD1. J lost 10 bases, V lost 4 bases, and 7 bases had no gene match. The CDR3 loop spans 14 amino acids. CDR1 is SGHVS, CDR2 FNYEAQ, per germline. The DNA for the CDR3 is TGTGCCAGCAGCTCCCGAGGGGGCAACTCACCCCTCCACTTT. It yields the protein CASSSRGGNSPLHF.

The table lists this clonotype with a few counts. The V gene is TRBV27, the J gene TRBJ1-1; D uncertain. Per germline, CDR1 MNHEY and CDR2 SMNVEV (reference sequence). The CDR3 extends over 14 amino acids. The V and J ends lost 3 bases and 1 base respectively, with 9 bases between them. CDR3 residues: CASSFRRTNTEAFF. The CDR3 DNA reads as TGTGCCAGCAGTTTTAGGAGAACGAACACTGAAGCTTTCTTT.

This clonotype was detected only once. The genes are TRBV6-6 and TRBJ2-7; 9 bases are shared with TRBD1. There are 16 residues in the CDR3. Germline V gives CDR1 MNHNY, CDR2 SVGAGI (reference sequence). The ends lost 2 bases at V and 5 bases at J; junction bases unmatched: 10. This CDR3 is CASSYVLPGQGDEQYV. Here the CDR3 DNA reads TGTGCCAGCAGTTACGTCCTCCCGGGACAGGGTGACGAGCAGTACGTC.

The chain combines TRBV15 with TRBJ1-2, with D unclear. Germline V lookup: CDR1 LNHNV, CDR2 YYDKDF (reference sequence). V was shortened by 1 base and J by 7 bases, with 13 bases between the two germline ends. The length of the CDR3 is 14 residues. CDR3: CATSRAVVGRGYTF. The CDR3 DNA reads as TGTGCCACCAGCAGAGCCGTAGTTGGGCGTGGCTACACCTTC. Combining the CDR3 with reference TRBV15 and TRBJ1-2 gives the whole variable domain DAMVIQNPRYQVTQFGKPVTLSCSQTLNHNVMYWYQQKSSQAPKLLFHYYDKDFNNEADTPDNFQSRRPNTSFCFLDIRSPGLGDTAMYLCATSRAVVGRGYTFGSGTRLTVV.